The 18 T cell receptor gamma chains given below trace back to one sample, sequenced in a study of intestinal T cells in coeliac disease (dated by TCRdb to about 2020). Genomic DNA was extracted with the QIAamp DNA FFPE tissue kit from ten 5-um FFPE scrolls per case. Libraries were built with multiplex PCR. The listed sequencing device is Ion Torrent PGM. The LymphoTrack kit, which has primers carrying Illumina adapters, was used to amplify TRG repertoires from about 220 ng of biopsy DNA. For TCRdb, the public reads were processed anew by CATT, and duplicate DNA sequences were folded into one row. A total of over 850 gamma-chain clones appear in this sample, 50% to 65% of them only once. 8.5% to 10% of the sample lies in the top ten. Sequenced sample: a duodenal biopsy. Receptor source: a human donor with celiac disease.

Comment on this clone: One junction end disagrees with the germline gene, perhaps due to a read error. This rearrangement joins TRGV11 to TRGJP1. TRGV11 is classed as an ORF, of uncertain function. The CDR3 spans 13 residues. The CDR3 loop is CACWIDTGWLKIF. In DNA, the CDR3 is TGTGCCTGCTGGATAGACACTGGTTGGTTGAAGATATTT.

Concerning this clone itself: With a much larger clone just one base away, this may be a read error. The chain links TRGV10 to TRGJP1. TRGV10 falls under the ORF class, with uncertain function. This CDR3 has 20 amino acids. Unmatched junction bases numbered 24, after V lost 8 bases and J lost 2 bases. The CDR3 sequence is CAAWDPRLNGGETTGWFKIF. The CDR3, as DNA: TGTGCTGCGTGGGATCCCCGACTGAATGGGGGGGAAACCACTGGTTGGTTCAAGATATTT.

The rearrangement links TRGV10 to TRGJP1. TRGV10 is known as an ORF, though its function is uncertain. This CDR3 has 13 residues. V lost 13 bases to trimming and J lost 0 bases; unmatched junction nucleotides: 6. CDR3 in amino acids: CAVGNTTGWFKIF. DNA of the CDR3: TGTGCTGTCGGGAATACCACTGGTTGGTTCAAGATATTT.

This chain connects TRGV9 to TRGJ1 or TRGJ2. Per germline, CDR1 GITISATS and CDR2 ISYDGTV (reference sequence). The V and J ends lost 5 bases and 11 bases, in that order; junction bases with no gene match: 12. There are 12 residues in the CDR3. Here the CDR3 reads CALWGKTGQKLF. The CDR3 DNA is TGTGCCTTGTGGGGGAAAACGGGGCAGAAACTCTTT.

This clone is termed large. The genes are TRGV10 and TRGJ1 or TRGJ2. TRGV10 is labeled an ORF, and its function is uncertain. The J segment lost 0 bases and the V segment lost 8 bases, leaving 8 bases of the junction unmatched. CDR3 size: 14 residues. The CDR3 reads CAAWGSPNYYKKLF. In DNA, the CDR3 is TGTGCTGCGTGGGGATCCCCGAATTATTATAAGAAACTCTTT.

By sample share, this clone is large. The chain couples TRGV8 to TRGJP2. V lost 4 bases to trimming and J lost 3 bases; unmatched junction nucleotides: 2. The CDR3 is made up of 13 amino acids. CDR1 is VENAVY and CDR2 is YDSYNSRV in the germline V gene. The CDR3 nucleotides read TGTGCCACCTGGGACCGTAGTGATTGGATCAAGACGTTT. Protein: CATWDRSDWIKTF.

The chain uses TRGV2 and TRGJP1. Trimming took 10 bases from V and 8 from J; bases not matched to a gene: 13. The CDR3 loop spans 13 amino acids. Germline V lookup: CDR1 EGSNGY, CDR2 YDSYNSKV. The CDR3 bases are TGTGCCACTGGGACGGGAGGGGGTTGGTTCAAGATATTT. It translates to CATGTGGGWFKIF.

CDR3 amino acids: CATWDAPPHYYKKLF. Written as DNA, the CDR3 is TGTGCCACCTGGGACGCTCCCCCCCATTATTATAAGAAACTCTTT. This chain joins TRGV2 and TRGJ1 or TRGJ2. Germline assignment: CDR1 EGSNGY and CDR2 YDSYNSKV. With V trimmed by 2 bases and J by 2 bases, 9 bases remained unmatched. The CDR3 spans 15 residues.

As concerns this clone: Since a much larger clone is just one base distant, this may be a read error. The rearrangement joins TRGV10 to TRGJP1. TRGV10 is labeled an ORF, and its function is uncertain. The CDR3 totals 20 residues. Trimming removed 8 bases from V and 6 bases from J; junction bases left unmatched: 28. The CDR3 coding sequence is TGTGCTGCGTGGGATCCCCGACCGAATGGGGGGGAAACCGCTGGTTGGTTCAAGATATTT. Its translation: CAAWDPRPNGGETAGWFKIF.

V gene TRGV10 combines with J gene TRGJ1 or TRGJ2. Being an ORF, TRGV10 has a function that is uncertain. Trimming removed 8 bases from V and 6 bases from J; junction bases left unmatched: 17. CDR3 size: 15 residues. In DNA, the CDR3 is TGTGCTGCGTGGGATTTGGGCCCGGTATGTTATAAGAAACTCTTT. Its protein product is CAAWDLGPVCYKKLF.

Notes on this clone: One end of the junction does not line up with germline, which may come from a read error. The gene calls are TRGV2 and TRGJP1. There are 14 residues in the CDR3. In germline, CDR1 is EGSNGY, CDR2 YDSYNSKV. CDR3 sequence reads: CAIWDGNTGWFKIF. The CDR3 DNA is TGTGCCATCTGGGACGGCAACACTGGTTGGTTCAAGATATTT.

This chain's CDR3 is CATWDSIIKKLF. CDR3 coding DNA: TGTGCCACCTGGGATAGTATTATAAAAAAACTCTTT. J is TRGJ1 or TRGJ2 and V is TRGV8. The germline CDR1 and CDR2 sequences are VENAVY and YDSYNSRV. The CDR3 consists of 12 residues. The junction had 10 bases not matched to a gene; V was cut back by 1 base and J by 13 bases.

This clone is labeled as large. The chain is built from TRGV8 and TRGJP1. CDR3 length equals 12 residues. The germline V gene has CDR1 VENAVY and CDR2 YDSYNSRV. V trimming: 5 bases; J trimming: 8 bases; junction bases outside the gene matches: 5. The CDR3 protein is CATWAPGWFKIF. The CDR3 DNA sequence: TGTGCCACCTGGGCTCCCGGTTGGTTCAAGATATTT.

The genes are TRGV8 and TRGJ1 or TRGJ2. CDR1 and CDR2 from the germline V gene are VENAVY and YDSYNSRV. The CDR3 length is 16 residues. The CDR3 protein is CAPGLLTSGFYYKKLF. The CDR3 bases are TGTGCACCTGGGTTACTCACCTCGGGATTTTATTATAAGAAACTCTTT.

The V and J genes are TRGV2 and TRGJ1 or TRGJ2. Trimming removed 1 base from V and 11 bases from J; junction bases left unmatched: 17. The CDR3 covers 15 residues. The V gene's germline CDR1 is EGSNGY and CDR2 YDSYNSKV. CDR3 in amino acids: CATWDGEWRKSEKLF. The DNA for the CDR3 is TGTGCCACCTGGGACGGAGAATGGCGTAAATCGGAGAAACTCTTT.

This clone is termed large. The rearrangement joins TRGV3 to TRGJ1 or TRGJ2. The CDR3 spans 16 residues. Unmatched junction bases numbered 14, after V lost 3 bases and J lost 3 bases. In germline, CDR1 is VTNTFY, CDR2 YDVSTARD (reference sequence). Written as DNA, the CDR3 is TGTGCCACCTGGGACTCAACGAAAAATTCTTATTATAAGAAACTCTTT. Its protein product is CATWDSTKNSYYKKLF.

This clone qualifies as large. The sample holds other DNA sequences that translate to the same CDR3. The chain links TRGV2 to TRGJ1 or TRGJ2. The CDR3 is 13 residues long. V was clipped by 0 bases and J by 3 bases; unmatched bases: 2. Germline-derived CDR1 and CDR2 are EGSNGY and YDSYNSKV. CDR3 bases: TGTGCCACCTGGGACGGGCCTTATTATAAGAAACTCTTT. Translated: CATWDGPYYKKLF.

By proportion, this clone is large (0.1 to 1%). This chain connects TRGV2 to TRGJP1. This CDR3 has 16 residues. Trimming removed 3 bases from V and 2 bases from J; junction bases left unmatched: 9. Germline V gene sequence: CDR1 EGSNGY, CDR2 YDSYNSKV. CDR3 loop: CATWDPRVTTGWFKIF. The CDR3 DNA reads TGTGCCACCTGGGACCCCCGTGTCACCACTGGTTGGTTCAAGATATTT.